The clone carrying this TCR beta chain was recorded many times. Its matching antigen is unknown. This sample is drawn from a study of T cells in Graves' hyperthyroidism and ophthalmopathy. Broader study findings: From stable hyperthyroidism, ophthalmopathy was set apart by a 13 V-J model. Onset of ophthalmopathy came a median approximately 6.9 months after the model predicted it. Most clonotypes expanded in the thyroid (above 0.001) were also present in blood.

In germline, CDR1 is MGHDK, CDR2 SYGVNS. The CDR3 loop spans 14 amino acids. Trimming stripped 0 bases from V and 5 bases from J, with 10 bases between. Uncontrolled infection, other autoimmune disease, pregnancy or lactation barred patients from enrollment. TCR beta CDR3 regions were amplified from RNA. Primed by the HTBI set, a first-round RT-PCR was run on the TCR CDR3. TCRdb reprocessed the multiplex PCR reads with MiXCR, giving one entry per CDR3 protein. The sample lists 450,000 to 700,000 distinct CDR3 sequences, roughly 46% occurring once. The sequence came from an adult woman with Graves' disease, either hyperthyroidism or ophthalmopathy (not recorded which). The V gene is TRBV25-1, the J gene TRBJ1-1; TRBD1 might be the D (5 bases). Sample: peripheral blood or thyroid tissue (not recorded which). The CDR3: CASSEYGGVTEAFF. DNA for the CDR3: TGTGCCAGCAGTGAATACGGGGGAGTGACTGAAGCTTTCTTT. The full variable domain, completed using reference TRBV25-1 and TRBJ1-1, is EADIYQTPRYLVIGTGKKITLECSQTMGHDKMYWYQQDPGMELHLIHYSYGVNSTEKGDLSSESTVSRIRTEHFPLTLESARPSHTSQYLCASSEYGGVTEAFFGQGTRLTVV.